This TCR beta chain was sequenced during a study of cytomegalovirus exposure and HLA in healthy donors. After removal of 5 bases from V and 3 bases from J, the junction contained 5 bases not matched to a gene. Germline CDR1 reads MNHEY; CDR2 reads SVGAGI. The CDR3 loop spans 14 amino acids. This clone was counted between two and nine times. The PCR contained 60 Vbeta and 13 Jbeta primers. In the original workflow: Later work found around 80 million unique TCR beta chains, with roughly 11 million shared. The table came from immunoSEQ multiplex PCR; TCRdb's copy has only in-frame clones and leaves some out. D and trimming come from the DNA, and the V and J calls and clone size come from that table. The table has about 130,000 clones, approximately 60% seen once.

The clonotype was recovered from a human donor in good health. J is TRBJ2-7 and V is TRBV6-5, with 9 bases identical to TRBD1. Source material: PBMCs. The CDR3, as DNA: TGTGCCAGCAGTAGGGACAGGGAGTTCTACGAGCAGTACTTC. This encodes CASSRDREFYEQYF.